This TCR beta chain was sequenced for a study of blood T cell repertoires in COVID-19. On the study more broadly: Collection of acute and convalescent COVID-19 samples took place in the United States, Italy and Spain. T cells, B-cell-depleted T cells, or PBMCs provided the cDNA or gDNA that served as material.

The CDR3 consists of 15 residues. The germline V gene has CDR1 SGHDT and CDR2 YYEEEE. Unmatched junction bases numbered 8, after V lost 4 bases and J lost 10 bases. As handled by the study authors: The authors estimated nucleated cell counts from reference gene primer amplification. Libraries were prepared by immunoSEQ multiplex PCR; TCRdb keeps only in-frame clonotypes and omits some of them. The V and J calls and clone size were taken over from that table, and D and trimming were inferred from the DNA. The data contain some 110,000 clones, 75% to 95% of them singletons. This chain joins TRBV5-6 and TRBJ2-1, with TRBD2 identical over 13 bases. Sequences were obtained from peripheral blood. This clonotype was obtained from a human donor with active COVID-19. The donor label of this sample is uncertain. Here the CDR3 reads CASSPTSGGAGEQFF. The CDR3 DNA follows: TGTGCCAGCAGCCCCACTAGCGGGGGGGCTGGGGAGCAGTTCTTC. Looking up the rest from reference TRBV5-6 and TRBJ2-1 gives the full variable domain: DAGVTQSPTHLIKTRGQQVTLRCSPKSGHDTVSWYQQALGQGPQFIFQYYEEEERQRGNFPDRFSGHQFPNYSSELNVNALLLGDSALYLCASSPTSGGAGEQFFGPGTRLTVL.